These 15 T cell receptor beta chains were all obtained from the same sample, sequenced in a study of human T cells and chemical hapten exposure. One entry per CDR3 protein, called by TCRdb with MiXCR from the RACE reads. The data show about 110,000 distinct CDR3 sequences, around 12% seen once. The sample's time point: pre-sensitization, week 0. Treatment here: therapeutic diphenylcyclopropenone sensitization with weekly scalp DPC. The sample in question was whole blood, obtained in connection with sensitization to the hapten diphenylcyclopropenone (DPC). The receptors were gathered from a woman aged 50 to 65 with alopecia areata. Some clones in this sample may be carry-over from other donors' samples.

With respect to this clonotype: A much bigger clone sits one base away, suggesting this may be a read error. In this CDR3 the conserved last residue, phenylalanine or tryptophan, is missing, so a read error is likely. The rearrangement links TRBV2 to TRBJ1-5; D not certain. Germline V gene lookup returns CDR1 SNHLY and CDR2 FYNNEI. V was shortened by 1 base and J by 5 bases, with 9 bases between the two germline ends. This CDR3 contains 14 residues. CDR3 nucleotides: TGTGCCAGCAGTGAAGTCCAAGGGTATCAGCCCCAGCATTCT. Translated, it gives CASSEVQGYQPQHS.

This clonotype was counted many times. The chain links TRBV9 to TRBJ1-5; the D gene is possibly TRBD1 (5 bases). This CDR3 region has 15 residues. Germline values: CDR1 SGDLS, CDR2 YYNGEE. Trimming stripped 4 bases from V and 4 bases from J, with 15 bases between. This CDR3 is CASSTSGLKNQPQHF. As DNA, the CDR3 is TGTGCCAGCAGCACCTCGGGACTGAAAAATCAGCCCCAGCATTTT.

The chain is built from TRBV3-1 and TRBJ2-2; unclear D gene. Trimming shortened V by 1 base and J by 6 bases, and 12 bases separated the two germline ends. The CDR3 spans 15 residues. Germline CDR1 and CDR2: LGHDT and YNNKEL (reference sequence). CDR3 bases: TGTGCCAGCAGCCAAGGGTCCCCCCGTCCCGGGGAGCTGTTTTTT. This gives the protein CASSQGSPRPGELFF.

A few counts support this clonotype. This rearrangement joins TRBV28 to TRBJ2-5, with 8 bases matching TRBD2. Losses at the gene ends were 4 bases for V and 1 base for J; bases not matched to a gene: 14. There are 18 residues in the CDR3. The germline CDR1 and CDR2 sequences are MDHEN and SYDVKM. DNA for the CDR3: TGTGCCAGCAGTTCCCTGCGCCCCCCGACTAGCGTCCAAGAGACCCAGTACTTC. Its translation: CASSSLRPPTSVQETQYF.

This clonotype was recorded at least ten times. CDR3 DNA: TGCAGTGCTAGAGAGCCCGGGACTAGCGGGTTCTATGAGCAGTTCTTC. Translating it yields CSAREPGTSGFYEQFF. The rearrangement uses TRBV20-1 and TRBJ2-1, with TRBD2 matching over 12 bases. Germline V lookup: CDR1 DFQATT, CDR2 SNEGSKA (reference sequence). The CDR3 extends over 16 amino acids. V was pared by 0 bases and J by 8 bases, with 8 bases of the junction left unmatched.

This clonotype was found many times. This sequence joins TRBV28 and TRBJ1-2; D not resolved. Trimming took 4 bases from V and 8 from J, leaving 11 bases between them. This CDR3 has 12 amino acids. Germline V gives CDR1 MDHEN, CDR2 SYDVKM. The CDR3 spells CASSSAPRGYTF. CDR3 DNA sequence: TGTGCCAGCAGTTCGGCCCCTCGGGGCTACACCTTC.

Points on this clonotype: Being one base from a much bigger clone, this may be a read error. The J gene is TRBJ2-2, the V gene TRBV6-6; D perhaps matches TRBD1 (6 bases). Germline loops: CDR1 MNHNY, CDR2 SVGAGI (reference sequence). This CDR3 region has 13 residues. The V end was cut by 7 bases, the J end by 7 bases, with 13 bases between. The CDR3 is CASTSQGIGELFF. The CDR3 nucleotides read TGTGCCAGCACTTCTCAGGGGATCGGGGAGCTGTTTTTT.

The CDR3, as DNA: TGTGCCAGCAGCTTGAGACAGGGGGCGAACACTGAAGCTTTCTTT. Amino acid sequence: CASSLRQGANTEAFF. V usage is TRBV7-2 and J usage is TRBJ1-1, with 10 bases that match TRBD1. This CDR3 is 15 amino acids long. Germline CDR1 and CDR2: SGHTA and FQGNSA. J was trimmed by 1 base and V by 3 bases; bases with no gene match: 2. Full variable domain (outside the CDR3, taken from reference TRBV7-2 and TRBJ1-1): GAGVSQSPSNKVTEKGKDVELRCDPISGHTALYWYRQSLGQGLEFLIYFQGNSAPDKSGLPSDRFSAERTGGSVSTLTIQRTQQEDSAVYLCASSLRQGANTEAFFGQGTRLTVV.

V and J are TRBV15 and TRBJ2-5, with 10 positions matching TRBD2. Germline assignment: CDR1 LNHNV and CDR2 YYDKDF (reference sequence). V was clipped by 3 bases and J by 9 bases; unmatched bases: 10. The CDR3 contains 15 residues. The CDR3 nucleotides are TGTGCCACCAGCAGGCCAGCGGGAGGGCTTAGGTCCCAGTACTTC. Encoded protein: CATSRPAGGLRSQYF.

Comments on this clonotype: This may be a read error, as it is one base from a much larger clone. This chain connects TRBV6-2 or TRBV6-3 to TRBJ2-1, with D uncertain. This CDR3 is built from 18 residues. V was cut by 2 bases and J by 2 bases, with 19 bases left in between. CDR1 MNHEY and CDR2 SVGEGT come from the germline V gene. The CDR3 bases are TGTGCCAGCAGTTACCGCCTTTCTGGCTCCCCTACCTACAATGAGCAGTTCTTC. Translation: CASSYRLSGSPTYNEQFF.

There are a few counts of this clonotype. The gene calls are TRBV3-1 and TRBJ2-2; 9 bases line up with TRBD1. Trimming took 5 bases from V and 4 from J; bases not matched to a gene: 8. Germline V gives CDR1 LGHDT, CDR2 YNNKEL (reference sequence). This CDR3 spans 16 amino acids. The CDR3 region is CASSAQGASGTGELFF. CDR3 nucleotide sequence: TGTGCCAGCAGCGCACAGGGGGCTTCGGGCACCGGGGAGCTGTTTTTT.

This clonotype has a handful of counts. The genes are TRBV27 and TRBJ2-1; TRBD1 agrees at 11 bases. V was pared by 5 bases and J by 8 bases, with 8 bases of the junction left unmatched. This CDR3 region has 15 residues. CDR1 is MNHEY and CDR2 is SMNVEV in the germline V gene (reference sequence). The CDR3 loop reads CASSPSGQGVHEQFF. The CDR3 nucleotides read TGTGCCAGCAGTCCCTCGGGACAGGGGGTCCATGAGCAGTTCTTC.

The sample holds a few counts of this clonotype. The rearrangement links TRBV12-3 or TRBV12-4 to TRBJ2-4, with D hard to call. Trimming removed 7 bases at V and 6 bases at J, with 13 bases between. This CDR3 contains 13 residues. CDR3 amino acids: CASITDTLNIQYF. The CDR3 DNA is TGTGCCAGCATCACCGATACCTTAAACATTCAGTACTTC.

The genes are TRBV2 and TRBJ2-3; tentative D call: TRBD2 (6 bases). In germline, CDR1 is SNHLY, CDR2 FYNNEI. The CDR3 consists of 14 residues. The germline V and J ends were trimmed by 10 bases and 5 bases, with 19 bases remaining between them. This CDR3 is CANDRGLSIDTQYF. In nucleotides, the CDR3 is TGTGCCAACGACCGGGGACTTTCCATAGATACGCAGTATTTT.

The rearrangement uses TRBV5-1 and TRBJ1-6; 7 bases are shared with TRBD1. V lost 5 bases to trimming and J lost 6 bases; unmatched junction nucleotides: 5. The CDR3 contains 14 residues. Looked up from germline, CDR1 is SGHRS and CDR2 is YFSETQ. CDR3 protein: CASSKAGGNSPLHF. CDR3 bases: TGCGCCAGCAGTAAAGCAGGGGGTAATTCACCCCTCCACTTT. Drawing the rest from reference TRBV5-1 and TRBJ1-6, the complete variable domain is KAGVTQTPRYLIKTRGQQVTLSCSPISGHRSVSWYQQTPGQGLQFLFEYFSETQRNKGNFPGRFSGRQFSNSRSEMNVSTLELGDSALYLCASSKAGGNSPLHFGNGTRLTVT.